Shown below are 24 T cell receptor beta chains from a single sample sequenced in a study of T-cell memory formation after mild COVID-19 (dated by TCRdb to the early 2020s). Libraries were made using 5' RACE. TCRdb records Illumina NovaSeq 6000 as the sequencer. Using fastp at Q25 and MiXCR, TCRdb reprocessed the public reads and kept productive beta chains. Here each entry gathers all rows of one CDR3 protein and keeps the most common genes and DNA. The sample profile shows 150,000 or so distinct CDR3 sequences; roughly 15% of them were found once. Over 12% of the sample is in the top ten clones. Sequenced input: PBMCs or a T cell subset sorted from them (not recorded which). The receptors were gathered from an adult woman who had mild COVID-19 (a few samples of this study predate the infection). The sample titles of this study are shuffled in the database, so cell type and time point are left out; the donor was told from shared clones.

For the CDR3, the DNA is TGTGCCAGCAGACCGGGGGATGGAAACACCATATATTTT. This sequence encodes CASRPGDGNTIYF. The chain joins TRBV7-9 to TRBJ1-3; D may be TRBD1 (5 bases). Trimming pared 6 bases from V and 3 bases from J, leaving 9 bases between. The CDR3 consists of 13 residues. Germline-derived CDR1 and CDR2 are SEHNR and FQNEAQ (reference sequence).

This clonotype was counted between two and nine times. This chain uses TRBV2 with TRBJ2-7, with 10 nucleotides matching TRBD1. Germline CDR1 SNHLY, CDR2 FYNNEI. The CDR3 runs to 15 residues. The J segment lost 6 bases and the V segment lost 2 bases, leaving 7 bases of the junction unmatched. The CDR3 protein is CASSELGTGALEQYF. The CDR3 bases are TGTGCCAGCAGTGAACTCGGGACAGGGGCTCTCGAGCAGTACTTC.

Regarding this clonotype: At one of its ends the junction is not consistent with the germline gene, which may arise from a read error. The chain has TRBV7-2 and TRBJ2-5; the D gene is possibly TRBD2 (6 bases). Germline V lookup: CDR1 SGHTA, CDR2 FQGNSA. This CDR3 has 16 residues. The DNA for the CDR3 is TGTGCCAGCAGCCCTGGATTAGCGGAGGGCCAAGGGACCCAGTACTTC. Translating it yields CASSPGLAEGQGTQYF.

This clonotype has a count of ten or more. The chain carries TRBV12-3 or TRBV12-4 and TRBJ2-1, with 11 bases fitting TRBD1. J lost 6 bases, V lost 3 bases, and 1 base had no gene match. CDR3 length: 14 residues. Here the CDR3 reads CASSLGTGGNEQFF. In DNA, the CDR3 is TGTGCCAGCAGTTTGGGGACAGGGGGCAATGAGCAGTTCTTC.

This clonotype occurred a few times. CDR3: CASSLGAAKLTGELFF. CDR3 DNA sequence: TGTGCCAGCAGTTTAGGGGCGGCCAAATTAACCGGGGAGCTGTTTTTT. The gene calls are TRBV12-3 or TRBV12-4 and TRBJ2-2; no clear D gene. The V gene lost 1 base and the J gene lost 5 bases, with 14 bases spanning the gap. The CDR3 runs to 16 residues.

V is TRBV7-2 and J is TRBJ1-3; tentative D call: TRBD1 (5 bases). Trimming stripped 1 base from V and 2 bases from J, with 15 bases between. Germline V lookup: CDR1 SGHTA, CDR2 FQGNSA. The CDR3 extends over 17 amino acids. The CDR3 DNA follows: TGTGCCAGCAGCTTAGGGATGAGACAGCCTCCTGGAAACACCATATATTTT. This gives the protein CASSLGMRQPPGNTIYF.

This sequence joins TRBV7-9 and TRBJ1-2; D is perhaps TRBD1 (6 bases). The CDR3 consists of 13 residues. The V end was cut by 5 bases, the J end by 8 bases, with 15 bases between. Per germline, CDR1 SEHNR and CDR2 FQNEAQ (reference sequence). This CDR3 reads CASSDRTVWGYTF. DNA for the CDR3: TGTGCCAGCAGCGACCGGACAGTGTGGGGCTACACCTTC. Complete variable domain (other parts from reference TRBV7-9 and TRBJ1-2): DTGVSQNPRHKITKRGQNVTFRCDPISEHNRLYWYRQTLGQGPEFLTYFQNEAQLEKSRLLSDRFSAERPKGSFSTLEIQRTEQGDSAMYLCASSDRTVWGYTFGSGTRLTVV.

This clonotype was recorded a few times. V usage is TRBV7-9 and J usage is TRBJ2-2; D may correspond to TRBD1 or TRBD2 (5 bases each). Trimming left V 5 bases short and J 4 bases short, with 14 bases between. The CDR3 consists of 15 residues. Germline V lookup: CDR1 SEHNR, CDR2 FQNEAQ (reference sequence). CDR3 sequence: CASSAPRGRTGELFF. The CDR3 coding sequence is TGTGCCAGCAGCGCACCCCGGGGCCGCACCGGGGAGCTGTTTTTT.

There are a few counts of this clonotype. The rearrangement joins TRBV7-2 to TRBJ2-3; tentative D call: TRBD2 (5 bases). V lost 3 bases to trimming and J lost 7 bases, with 8 bases between them. The CDR3 sequence is 12 residues long. Germline CDR1 reads SGHTA; CDR2 reads FQGNSA. The CDR3 sequence is CASSFPGNTQYF. DNA of the CDR3: TGTGCCAGCAGCTTTCCGGGGAATACGCAGTATTTT.

The chain is built from TRBV3-1 and TRBJ1-1; tentative D call: TRBD1 (5 bases). V shed 3 bases and J shed 2 bases, with 13 bases lying between them. This CDR3 has 15 amino acids. Germline loops: CDR1 LGHDT, CDR2 YNNKEL (reference sequence). CDR3 nucleotide sequence: TGTGCCAGCAGCCAGGGGGTGGAGGGAAACACTGAAGCTTTCTTT. As protein: CASSQGVEGNTEAFF. The variable domain in full, completed from reference TRBV3-1 and TRBJ1-1, reads DTAVSQTPKYLVTQMGNDKSIKCEQNLGHDTMYWYKQDSKKFLKIMFSYNNKELIINETVPNRFSPKSPDKAHLNLHINSLELGDSAVYFCASSQGVEGNTEAFFGQGTRLTVV.

CDR3 residues: CASSHSSGGAPDTQYF. CDR3 nucleotides: TGTGCCAGCAGCCATTCAAGCGGGGGGGCCCCAGATACGCAGTATTTT. The gene calls are TRBV7-9 and TRBJ2-3, with 10 bases aligning to TRBD2. V shed 5 bases and J 4 bases; nucleotides not matched to a gene: 9. The CDR3 sequence is 16 residues long. Germline loops: CDR1 SEHNR, CDR2 FQNEAQ (reference sequence).

As for this clonotype: A much larger clone differs by one base, so this may be a read error. Here the CDR3 reads CASSDGIVAINEQFF. The CDR3, as DNA: TGTGCCAGCAGCGACGGGATAGTGGCTATAAATGAGCAGTTCTTC. This chain uses TRBV9 with TRBJ2-1, with TRBD2 as a possible D gene (5 bases). Germline V gene lookup returns CDR1 SGDLS and CDR2 YYNGEE. V lost 3 bases and J lost 7, with 17 bases in between. This CDR3 is built from 15 residues.

This chain links TRBV7-9 with TRBJ2-1, with 10 nucleotides matching TRBD2. Germline values: CDR1 SEHNR, CDR2 FQNEAQ (reference sequence). The CDR3 sequence is 17 residues long. J lost 4 bases, V lost 6 bases, and 12 bases had no gene match. CDR3 DNA: TGTGCCAGCAGGCAAACCGGAGGGACTAGCGTATACAATGAGCAGTTCTTC. Its protein is CASRQTGGTSVYNEQFF.

This clonotype was observed a few times. The J gene is TRBJ1-5, the V gene TRBV5-8; the D is unclear. Germline CDR1 and CDR2: SGHTS and YDEGEE. The CDR3 loop spans 12 amino acids. The V and J ends lost 6 bases and 6 bases respectively, with 10 bases between them. Here the CDR3 reads CASTAPPQPQHF. CDR3 in DNA: TGTGCCAGCACCGCCCCCCCTCAGCCCCAGCATTTT.

At least ten counts were recorded for this clonotype. The J gene is TRBJ2-1, the V gene TRBV5-1; 13 bases match TRBD2. The V gene end was trimmed by 4 bases and the J gene end by 1 base; junction bases not matched to a gene: 11. In germline, CDR1 is SGHRS, CDR2 YFSETQ. The CDR3 sequence is 19 residues long. The CDR3 loop is CASSDDELAGGLSYNEQFF. In DNA form, the CDR3 reads TGCGCCAGCAGCGACGACGAACTAGCGGGGGGGCTTTCCTACAATGAGCAGTTCTTC. Full variable domain (missing parts from reference TRBV5-1 and TRBJ2-1): KAGVTQTPRYLIKTRGQQVTLSCSPISGHRSVSWYQQTPGQGLQFLFEYFSETQRNKGNFPGRFSGRQFSNSRSEMNVSTLELGDSALYLCASSDDELAGGLSYNEQFFGPGTRLTVL.

CDR3: CASSLGLAGVGTQYF. Written as DNA, the CDR3 is TGTGCCAGCAGCCTTGGACTAGCGGGAGTTGGGACCCAGTACTTC. V is TRBV7-8 and J is TRBJ2-5, with 13 nucleotides matching TRBD2. V shed 5 bases, J shed 7 bases, and the junction held 7 bases outside the gene matches. Per the germline V gene, CDR1 is SGHVS and CDR2 is FQNEAQ. The CDR3 runs to 15 residues.

The chain employs TRBV3-1 and TRBJ1-4; 12 bases map to TRBD1. V shed 3 bases, J shed 8 bases, and the junction held 4 bases outside the gene matches. Per the germline V gene, CDR1 is LGHDT and CDR2 is YNNKEL (reference sequence). This CDR3 region has 15 residues. This CDR3 is CASSQGQGANEKLFF. CDR3 DNA sequence: TGTGCCAGCAGCCAGGGACAGGGGGCGAACGAAAAACTGTTTTTT.

The CDR3 reads CASSTGQSNTEAFF. DNA of the CDR3: TGTGCCAGTAGTACAGGACAGTCGAACACTGAAGCTTTCTTT. J is TRBJ1-1 and V is TRBV19, with D possibly being TRBD1 (6 bases). The CDR3 covers 14 residues. V was shortened by 4 bases and J by 1 base, with 10 bases between the two germline ends. CDR1 LNHDA and CDR2 SQIVND come from the germline V gene (reference sequence).

This rearrangement joins TRBV2 to TRBJ1-5; D remains ambiguous. Trimming cost V 0 bases and J 2 bases, with 11 bases left between them. The CDR3 has 16 amino acids. From germline, CDR1 is SNHLY and CDR2 FYNNEI. The CDR3 region is CASSEAGNSGNQPQHF. The CDR3, as DNA: TGTGCCAGCAGTGAAGCCGGGAATTCGGGCAATCAGCCCCAGCATTTT. Drawing the rest from reference TRBV2 and TRBJ1-5, the complete variable domain is EPEVTQTPSHQVTQMGQEVILRCVPISNHLYFYWYRQILGQKVEFLVSFYNNEISEKSEIFDDQFSVERPDGSNFTLKIRSTKLEDSAMYFCASSEAGNSGNQPQHFGDGTRLSIL.

This sequence joins TRBV4-2 and TRBJ2-5, with no clear D. V was cut by 0 bases and J by 2 bases, with 13 bases left in between. Germline CDR1 reads LGHNA; CDR2 reads YNFKEQ. This CDR3 spans 16 amino acids. The CDR3 nucleotides are TGTGCCAGCAGCCAAGAGAACAGCGCAAGGCAAGAGACCCAGTACTTC. Protein product: CASSQENSARQETQYF.

This clonotype has just a few counts. V and J are TRBV13 and TRBJ2-1, with 7 nucleotides matching TRBD2. Germline V lookup: CDR1 PRHDT, CDR2 FYEKMQ (reference sequence). The CDR3 contains 15 residues. The V and J ends lost 2 bases and 3 bases, in that order; junction bases with no gene match: 4. The CDR3 nucleotides are TGTGCCAGCAGCTTACAGCGGGGAGTCTACAATGAGCAGTTCTTC. Translated, it gives CASSLQRGVYNEQFF.

The chain employs TRBV4-3 and TRBJ1-1; TRBD1 might be the D (5 bases). This CDR3 is built from 13 residues. CDR1 is LGHNA, CDR2 YSLEER, per germline. CDR3 nucleotide sequence: TGCGCTGACAGCCAACCCGGGGGTGCCGAAGCTTTCTTT. Its protein is CADSQPGGAEAFF.

This clonotype came up a few times. The V gene is TRBV12-3 or TRBV12-4, the J gene TRBJ2-2, with a tentative D call TRBD2 (5 bases). The CDR3 has 13 amino acids. Trimming left V 3 bases short and J 6 bases short, with 8 bases between. The DNA of the CDR3 is TGTGCCAGCAGTTTTGTAGCGCCCGGGGAGCTGTTTTTT. It is translated as CASSFVAPGELFF.

The J gene is TRBJ2-7, the V gene TRBV29-1; D is possibly TRBD1 or TRBD2 (6 bases each). Trimming shortened V by 1 base and J by 0 bases, and 13 bases separated the two germline ends. The germline CDR1 and CDR2 sequences are SQVTM and ANQGSEA. This CDR3 comprises 15 residues. CDR3 residues: CSVEVPGDNSYEQYF. The CDR3 coding sequence is TGCAGCGTTGAAGTCCCGGGGGACAACTCCTACGAGCAGTACTTC.